One and the same sample provided the 20 T cell receptor beta chains below, sequenced in a study of Ad26.COV2.S vaccination and SARS-CoV-2 variants. Noted treatment: some 19 received Ad26.COV2.S at low or high dose, single or two shots; several received placebo; per-sample allocation not given. All samples were drawn on day 63, counting from the first vaccine or placebo injection. Clones were sequenced by immunoSEQ multiplex PCR, and TCRdb holds only the in-frame ones, with some missing. The sample records approximately 400,000 clones, 70% to 90% being singletons. The specimen comprised peripheral blood, sampled in a trial of Ad26.COV2.S vaccine versus placebo. The receptors were sampled from a person aged 18 to 59 who received the Ad26.COV2.S COVID-19 vaccine or a placebo.

As DNA, the CDR3 is TGTGCCAGCAGTGGCAGGGTAGCGGGGCCGCTCGAGGAGCAGTTCTTC. As protein: CASSGRVAGPLEEQFF. V gene TRBV25-1 combines with J gene TRBJ2-1, with TRBD2 matching over 8 bases. The CDR3 runs 16 residues. J lost 10 bases, V lost 4 bases, and 15 bases had no gene match. Germline V gives CDR1 MGHDK, CDR2 SYGVNS.

The genes are TRBV28 and TRBJ1-5, with TRBD1 as a possible D gene (5 bases). V was pared by 2 bases and J by 7 bases, with 12 bases between. CDR3 length: 14 residues. Per the germline V gene, CDR1 is MDHEN and CDR2 is SYDVKM. CDR3 nucleotide sequence: TGTGCCAGCAGTTTAGTGGGGGGAAGGCAGCCCCAGCATTTT. It specifies CASSLVGGRQPQHF.

CDR3 in amino acids: CASSTLSGITDTQYF. CDR3 nucleotides: TGTGCCAGCAGCACTCTGAGCGGTATCACAGATACGCAGTATTTT. The chain employs TRBV11-2 and TRBJ2-3, with TRBD2 as a possible D gene (5 bases). Deletions cut 5 bases from V and 2 bases from J, with 14 bases between. Germline loops: CDR1 SGHAT, CDR2 FQNNGV. The CDR3 runs to 15 residues.

V gene TRBV19 combines with J gene TRBJ1-3, with D unresolved. CDR3 length: 13 amino acids. Germline loops: CDR1 LNHDA, CDR2 SQIVND (reference sequence). V was cut by 7 bases and J by 2 bases, with 9 bases left in between. CDR3 DNA sequence: TGTGCCAGTACGGTGTTGGCTGGAAACACCATATATTTT. Its protein is CASTVLAGNTIYF.

J is TRBJ2-2 and V is TRBV7-9; D gene uncertain. The CDR3 sequence is 12 residues long. The V end was cut by 5 bases, the J end by 6 bases, with 7 bases between. Germline CDR1 reads SEHNR; CDR2 reads FQNEAQ (reference sequence). Here the CDR3 DNA reads TGTGCCAGCAGCCCATGGTCCGGGGAGCTGTTTTTT. This gives the protein CASSPWSGELFF.

The CDR3 is CAISESQWSRYNEQFF. DNA of the CDR3: TGTGCCATCAGTGAGTCTCAATGGAGTAGGTACAATGAGCAGTTCTTC. The chain links TRBV10-3 to TRBJ2-1; the D is unclear. This CDR3 region has 16 residues. The V and J ends lost 0 bases and 4 bases respectively, with 13 bases between them. Looked up from germline, CDR1 is ENHRY and CDR2 is SYGVKD.

The chain uses TRBV12-2 and TRBJ1-1. TRBV12-2 has pseudogene status. The CDR3 consists of 15 residues. This CDR3 reads CASRLGGMANTEAFF. DNA for the CDR3: TGTGCAAGTCGCTTAGGAGGAATGGCGAACACTGAAGCTTTCTTT.

This clone was counted once. The chain combines TRBV7-9 with TRBJ1-5, with D unclear. V was clipped by 0 bases and J by 5 bases, with 8 bases between them. The V gene's germline CDR1 is SEHNR and CDR2 FQNEAQ (reference sequence). The CDR3 has 14 amino acids. The CDR3 here is CASSLAPEHQPQHF. For the CDR3, the DNA is TGTGCCAGCAGCTTAGCCCCGGAACATCAGCCCCAGCATTTT.

This chain connects TRBV28 to TRBJ2-7; the match to TRBD2 covers 10 bases. Germline-derived CDR1 and CDR2 are MDHEN and SYDVKM. V was pared by 8 bases and J by 1 base, with 8 bases of the junction left unmatched. The CDR3 sequence is 15 residues long. In DNA form, the CDR3 reads TGTGCCAGCGGGGCTAGCGGGAGCTGGTCCTACGAGCAGTACTTC. Protein: CASGASGSWSYEQYF.

The table lists this clone with a count of one. V usage is TRBV20-1 and J usage is TRBJ2-1; D uncertain. The CDR3 length is 10 residues. V lost 7 bases and J lost 7, with 8 bases in between. Germline V gene data show CDR1 as DFQATT and CDR2 as SNEGSKA (reference sequence). The CDR3 bases are TGCAGTGGGGTGGGGAATGAGCAGTTCTTC. This sequence encodes CSGVGNEQFF.

This clone was observed a single time. The chain carries TRBV19 and TRBJ2-7, with 9 bases that match TRBD2. After removal of 5 bases from V and 6 bases from J, the junction contained 8 bases not matched to a gene. Germline CDR1 LNHDA, CDR2 SQIVND (reference sequence). The CDR3 consists of 14 residues. CDR3 protein: CASSSSGLAFEQYF. Written as DNA, the CDR3 is TGTGCCAGTAGTTCCTCGGGACTAGCCTTCGAGCAGTACTTC.

This chain connects TRBV10-3 to TRBJ1-1; no clear D. Trimming took off 6 bases at V and 2 bases at J, with 10 bases between the two ends. CDR1 is ENHRY and CDR2 is SYGVKD in the germline V gene. CDR3 size: 13 residues. Here the CDR3 reads CAIRTILNTEAFF. The CDR3 bases are TGTGCCATCAGGACGATTCTAAACACTGAAGCTTTCTTT.

This sequence joins TRBV5-1 and TRBJ2-2; a possible D gene is TRBD1 (6 bases). The V end lost 9 bases, the J end lost 3 bases, and 15 bases lay between the germline ends. CDR1 SGHRS and CDR2 YFSETQ come from the germline V gene. This CDR3 is built from 14 residues. CDR3 bases: TGCGCCACCCGTGGGGGCGCAGACACCGGGGAGCTGTTTTTT. Its protein is CATRGGADTGELFF.

The chain recombines TRBV28 with TRBJ2-1; the match to TRBD1 covers 9 bases. The CDR3 covers 16 residues. Looked up from germline, CDR1 is MDHEN and CDR2 is SYDVKM. The V gene end was trimmed by 4 bases and the J gene end by 2 bases; junction bases not matched to a gene: 6. In DNA form, the CDR3 reads TGTGCCAGCAGTTCATACAGGGGGCGCCCCTACAATGAGCAGTTCTTC. Protein product: CASSSYRGRPYNEQFF.

The V and J genes are TRBV27 and TRBJ2-7; a weak D match, TRBD1 (6 bases). CDR1 is MNHEY, CDR2 SMNVEV, per germline (reference sequence). The V and J ends lost 6 bases and 2 bases respectively, with 20 bases between them. The CDR3 contains 16 residues. CDR3 amino acids: CASSPLGKGGPYEQYF. CDR3 sequence (DNA): TGTGCCAGCAGCCCCCTCGGTAAAGGGGGACCCTACGAGCAGTACTTC.

This rearrangement joins TRBV27 to TRBJ2-1, with D uncertain. V was shortened by 8 bases and J by 8 bases, with 13 bases between the two germline ends. CDR1 and CDR2 (germline): MNHEY, SMNVEV (reference sequence). The CDR3 covers 12 residues. CDR3 sequence reads: CASGLLLDEQFF. Written as DNA, the CDR3 is TGTGCCAGCGGCCTTTTACTCGATGAGCAGTTCTTC.

The CDR3 DNA is TGTGCCAGCTCCTGGCAGGGGGCGCCGGGATCACCCCTCCACTTT. Amino acid sequence: CASSWQGAPGSPLHF. The chain has TRBV6-5 and TRBJ1-6; 8 bases map to TRBD1. V shed 8 bases and J 10 bases; nucleotides not matched to a gene: 13. From germline, CDR1 is MNHEY and CDR2 SVGAGI. The CDR3 runs 15 residues.

In its sample, this clone was seen a few times. This chain joins TRBV9 and TRBJ2-2; TRBD2 agrees at 10 bases. The CDR3 runs 17 residues. CDR1 and CDR2 (germline): SGDLS, YYNGEE. The V gene end was trimmed by 4 bases and the J gene end by 3 bases; junction bases not matched to a gene: 9. The CDR3: CASSSHLAGADTGELFF. The CDR3 nucleotides read TGTGCCAGCAGCTCCCACCTAGCGGGGGCCGACACCGGGGAGCTGTTTTTT.

This rearrangement joins TRBV18 to TRBJ2-3, with 10 bases identical to TRBD1. CDR1 is KGHSH, CDR2 LQKENI, per germline. This CDR3 has 15 residues. J gave up 4 bases and V 6 bases, and 7 bases lay outside the gene matches. The CDR3 loop is CASSPAGQGSDTQYF. The CDR3 bases are TGTGCCAGCTCCCCCGCGGGACAGGGGTCAGATACGCAGTATTTT.

The rearrangement joins TRBV5-6 to TRBJ1-5; 7 bases agree with TRBD1. Trimming at V came to 0 bases and at J to 0 bases, leaving 9 bases not matched to a gene. The CDR3 runs to 18 residues. CDR1 and CDR2 from the germline V gene are SGHDT and YYEEEE. The CDR3: CASSLGGTAAYSNQPQHF. The CDR3 bases are TGTGCCAGCAGCTTGGGGGGGACAGCAGCATATAGCAATCAGCCCCAGCATTTT. Looking up the rest from reference TRBV5-6 and TRBJ1-5 gives the full variable domain: DAGVTQSPTHLIKTRGQQVTLRCSPKSGHDTVSWYQQALGQGPQFIFQYYEEEERQRGNFPDRFSGHQFPNYSSELNVNALLLGDSALYLCASSLGGTAAYSNQPQHFGDGTRLSIL.